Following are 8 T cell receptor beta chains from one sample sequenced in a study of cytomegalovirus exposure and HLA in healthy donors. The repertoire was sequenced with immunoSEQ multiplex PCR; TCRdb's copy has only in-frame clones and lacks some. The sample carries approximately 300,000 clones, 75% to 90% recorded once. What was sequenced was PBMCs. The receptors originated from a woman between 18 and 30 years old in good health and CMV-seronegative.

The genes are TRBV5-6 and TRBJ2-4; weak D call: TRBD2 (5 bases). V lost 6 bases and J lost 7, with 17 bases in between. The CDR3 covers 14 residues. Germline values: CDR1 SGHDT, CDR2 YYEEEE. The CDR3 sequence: CASTLDVARNIQYF. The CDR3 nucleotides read TGTGCCAGCACCCTCGATGTAGCGAGGAACATTCAGTACTTC.

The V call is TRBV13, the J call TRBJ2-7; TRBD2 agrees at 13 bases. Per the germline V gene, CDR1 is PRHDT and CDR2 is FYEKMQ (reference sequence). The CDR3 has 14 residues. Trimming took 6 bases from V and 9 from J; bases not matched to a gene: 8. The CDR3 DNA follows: TGTGCCAGCAGTTCCGGACTAGCGGGAGAACGGCAGTACTTC. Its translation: CASSSGLAGERQYF.

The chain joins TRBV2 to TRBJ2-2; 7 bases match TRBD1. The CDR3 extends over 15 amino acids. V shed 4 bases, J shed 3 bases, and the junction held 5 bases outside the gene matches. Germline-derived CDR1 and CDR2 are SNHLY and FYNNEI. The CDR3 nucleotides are TGTGCCAGCAGTGCACAGGGGTTGGACACCGGGGAGCTGTTTTTT. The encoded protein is CASSAQGLDTGELFF.

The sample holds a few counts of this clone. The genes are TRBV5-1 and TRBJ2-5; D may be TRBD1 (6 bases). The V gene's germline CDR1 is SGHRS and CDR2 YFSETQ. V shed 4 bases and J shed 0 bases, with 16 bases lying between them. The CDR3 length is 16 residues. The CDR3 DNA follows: TGCGCCAGCAGCCCAGCCGACAGGACCTACCAAGAGACCCAGTACTTC. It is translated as CASSPADRTYQETQYF.

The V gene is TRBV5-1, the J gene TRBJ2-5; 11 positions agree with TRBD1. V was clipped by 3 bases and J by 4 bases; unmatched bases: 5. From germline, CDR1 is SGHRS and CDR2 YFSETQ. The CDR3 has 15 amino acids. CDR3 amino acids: CASSWTGGEGETQYF. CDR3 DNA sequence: TGCGCCAGCAGCTGGACAGGGGGCGAGGGAGAGACCCAGTACTTC.

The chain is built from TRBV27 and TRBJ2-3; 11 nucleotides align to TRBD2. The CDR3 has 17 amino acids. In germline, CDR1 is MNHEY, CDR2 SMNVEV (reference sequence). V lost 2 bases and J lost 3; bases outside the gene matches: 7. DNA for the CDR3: TGTGCCAGCAGTTTAGTTGGGCTAGCGGGAGGAACAGATACGCAGTATTTT. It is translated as CASSLVGLAGGTDTQYF.

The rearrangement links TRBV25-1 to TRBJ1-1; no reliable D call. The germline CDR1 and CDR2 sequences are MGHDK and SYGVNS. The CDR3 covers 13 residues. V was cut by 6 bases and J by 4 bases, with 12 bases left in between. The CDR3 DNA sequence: TGTGCCAGCAGGGGCGCTCTGGGCACTGAAGCTTTCTTT. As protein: CASRGALGTEAFF.

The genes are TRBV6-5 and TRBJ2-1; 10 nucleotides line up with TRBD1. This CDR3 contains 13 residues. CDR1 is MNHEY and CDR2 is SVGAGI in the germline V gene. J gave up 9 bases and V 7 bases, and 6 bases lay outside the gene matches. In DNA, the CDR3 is TGTGCCAGCACTCGACAGGGGGCAATTGAGCAGTTCTTC. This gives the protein CASTRQGAIEQFF.